This is a list of T cell receptor beta chains from one sample in a study of blood T cell repertoires in COVID-19. Repertoires were generated with immunoSEQ multiplex PCR, while TCRdb's copy carries only in-frame clones and drops some. In the table there are 250,000 to 400,000 clones, around 90% of which are singletons. The sample taken for sequencing was peripheral blood. The receptors shown here come from a young woman with COVID-19, enrolled during active disease. Each CDR3 is given with its conserved first and last residue. Each record gives: V gene, CDR3 protein.

>TRBV3-1/TRBV3-2
CASSQGGGSNSPLHF
>TRBV7-3
CASSLNPAGTEAFF
>TRBV4-1
CASSQARSPGELFF
>TRBV3-1/TRBV3-2
CASSQDINTGELFF
>TRBV5-1
CASSLKSKPYEQYF
>TRBV7-9
CASSPTRAGDTDTQYF
>TRBV9
CASCSGELVTGELFF
>TRBV19
CASRILDGEGRRYGYTF
>TRBV28
CASSLALAGVGNEQFF
>TRBV6-5
CASSYPTAGGYTEAFF
>TRBV6-1
CASSEEAENTEAFF
>TRBV7-9
CASSLVIGNTEAFF
>TRBV4-2
CASSQASPSGSTLLANTGELFF
>TRBV7-7
CASSSSQPGQETQYF